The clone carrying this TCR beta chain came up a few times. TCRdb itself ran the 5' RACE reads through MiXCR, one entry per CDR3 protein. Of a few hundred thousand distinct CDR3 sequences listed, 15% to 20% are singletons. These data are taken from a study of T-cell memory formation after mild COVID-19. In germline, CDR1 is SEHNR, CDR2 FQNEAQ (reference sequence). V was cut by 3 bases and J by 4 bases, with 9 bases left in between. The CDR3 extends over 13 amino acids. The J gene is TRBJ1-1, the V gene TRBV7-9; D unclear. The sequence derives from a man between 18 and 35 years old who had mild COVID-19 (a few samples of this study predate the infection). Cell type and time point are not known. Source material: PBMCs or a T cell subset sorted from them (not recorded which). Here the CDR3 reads CASSLQLGTEAFF. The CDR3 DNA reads TGTGCCAGCAGCTTGCAATTGGGCACTGAAGCTTTCTTT.